The 13 T cell receptor beta chains presented below share a single source sample, sequenced in a study of cytomegalovirus exposure and HLA in healthy donors. PCR involved 60 Vbeta and 13 Jbeta primers. Here immunoSEQ multiplex PCR was the method, and the copy in TCRdb shows in-frame clones only, minus some. Of 160,000 or so clones listed, over 80% are singletons. Sequenced material: PBMCs. The receptors were gathered from a woman aged 18-29 years in good health and CMV-seronegative.

The V and J genes are TRBV28 and TRBJ1-1; 7 bases line up with TRBD1. The CDR3 length is 14 residues. Germline V gives CDR1 MDHEN, CDR2 SYDVKM. V was pared by 7 bases and J by 1 base, with 6 bases of the junction left unmatched. CDR3 coding DNA: TGTGCCAGCACCCCAGGGGGGCCGAACACTGAAGCTTTCTTT. Encoded protein: CASTPGGPNTEAFF.

The J gene is TRBJ2-3, the V gene TRBV11-2, with TRBD2 identical over 15 bases. The CDR3 is 17 amino acids. V trimming: 4 bases; J trimming: 0 bases; junction bases outside the gene matches: 2. The germline gives CDR1 SGHAT, CDR2 FQNNGV. CDR3 bases: TGTGCCAGCAGCTCGGGACTAGCGGGGGGTAGCACAGATACGCAGTATTTT. Protein: CASSSGLAGGSTDTQYF.

The chain is built from TRBV5-1 and TRBJ1-1; TRBD1 aligns across 11 bases. Germline CDR1 is SGHRS and CDR2 is YFSETQ. V was pared by 4 bases and J by 1 base, with 6 bases of the junction left unmatched. The length of the CDR3 is 16 residues. CDR3 protein: CASSRTGGEGNTEAFF. The DNA of the CDR3 is TGCGCCAGCAGCAGGACAGGGGGCGAGGGGAACACTGAAGCTTTCTTT.

The J gene is TRBJ1-1, the V gene TRBV28; D is uncertain. CDR3 length: 13 residues. Per the germline V gene, CDR1 is MDHEN and CDR2 is SYDVKM. V lost 4 bases to trimming and J lost 1 base, with 7 bases between them. The CDR3 loop reads CASSSAGNTEAFF. For the CDR3, the DNA is TGTGCCAGCAGTTCCGCAGGGAACACTGAAGCTTTCTTT.

This clone was seen only a few times. This chain joins TRBV9 and TRBJ2-7; 8 positions agree with TRBD2. This CDR3 has 16 amino acids. V shed 6 bases and J 2 bases; nucleotides not matched to a gene: 13. Per the germline V gene, CDR1 is SGDLS and CDR2 is YYNGEE. In DNA form, the CDR3 reads TGTGCCAGCACCCGCGAGGGGACTAGACCCACCTACGAGCAGTACTTC. The encoded protein is CASTREGTRPTYEQYF.

The chain joins TRBV5-8 to TRBJ2-1; 7 bases map to TRBD1. Germline V CDR1 and CDR2: SGHTS, YDEGEE. After removal of 2 bases from V and 5 bases from J, the junction contained 4 bases not matched to a gene. This CDR3 is built from 14 residues. Here the CDR3 DNA reads TGTGCCAGCAGCTTTTTGACAGGGAACAATGAGCAGTTCTTC. The encoded protein is CASSFLTGNNEQFF.

The rearrangement links TRBV5-6 to TRBJ2-7; no reliable D call. The CDR3 has 13 amino acids. CDR1 and CDR2 from the germline V gene are SGHDT and YYEEEE. V was shortened by 0 bases and J by 3 bases, with 7 bases between the two germline ends. The CDR3 sequence: CASSLARYYEQYF. CDR3 nucleotide sequence: TGTGCCAGCAGCTTGGCCAGGTACTACGAGCAGTACTTC.

The gene calls are TRBV10-1 and TRBJ2-7, with D perhaps TRBD2 (6 bases). The CDR3 covers 13 residues. Germline loops: CDR1 WNHNN, CDR2 SYGVQD (reference sequence). V dropped 5 bases and J dropped 9 bases, with 17 bases sitting between them. CDR3 DNA sequence: TGCGCCAGCAGTCGGGACTTTGTCTCTGGGCAGTACTTC. This encodes CASSRDFVSGQYF.

The gene calls are TRBV6-1 and TRBJ2-3; possibly TRBD2 for D (5 bases). The germline CDR1 and CDR2 sequences are MNHNS and SASEGT. V was pared by 4 bases and J by 2 bases, with 16 bases between. The CDR3 contains 16 residues. The chain's CDR3 is CASSAGESGYTDTQYF. The CDR3, as DNA: TGTGCCAGCAGTGCCGGCGAGAGCGGTTACACAGATACGCAGTATTTT.

The CDR3 DNA is TGTGCCAGCATTACAACAGAATTCGGAAACACCATATATTTT. As protein: CASITTEFGNTIYF. This sequence joins TRBV6-5 and TRBJ1-3; D not resolved. The CDR3 length is 14 residues. Between the trimmed V and J ends, which lost 7 bases and 4 bases, there was a span of 14 bases. Per germline, CDR1 MNHEY and CDR2 SVGAGI.

Worth noting for this clone: One end of the junction is discordant with germline, which a read error may explain. This chain joins TRBV29-1 and TRBJ2-6; tentatively, D is TRBD1 (6 bases). Germline-derived CDR1 and CDR2 are SQVTM and ANQGSEA. The CDR3 spans 18 residues. The CDR3 region is CSVAPSPRGGSGANGLTF. CDR3 nucleotide sequence: TGCAGCGTTGCCCCGTCTCCCAGGGGTGGCTCTGGGGCCAACGGCCTGACTTTC. The whole variable domain, filled in from reference TRBV29-1 and TRBJ2-6, reads SAVISQKPSRDICQRGTSLTIQCQVDSQVTMMFWYRQQPGQSLTLIATANQGSEATYESGFVIDKFPISRPNLTFSTLTVSNMSPEDSSIYLCSVAPSPRGGSGANGLTFGAGSRLTVL.

The chain recombines TRBV5-1 with TRBJ2-3; 14 positions agree with TRBD2. The CDR3 runs to 16 residues. From germline, CDR1 is SGHRS and CDR2 YFSETQ. The ends lost 4 bases at V and 2 bases at J; junction bases unmatched: 3. The CDR3 coding sequence is TGCGCCAGCAGCCCGGGACTAGCGGGGGCCACAGATACGCAGTATTTT. Its translation is CASSPGLAGATDTQYF.

The V call is TRBV15, the J call TRBJ2-2, with 10 bases identical to TRBD1. CDR1 and CDR2 from the germline V gene are LNHNV and YYDKDF (reference sequence). J was trimmed by 4 bases and V by 0 bases; bases with no gene match: 11. There are 19 residues in the CDR3. DNA of the CDR3: TGTGCCACCAGCAGAGATGCTCTGGGGACAGGGGCGTTCACCGGGGAGCTGTTTTTT. Its protein product is CATSRDALGTGAFTGELFF. The whole variable domain, filled in from reference TRBV15 and TRBJ2-2, reads DAMVIQNPRYQVTQFGKPVTLSCSQTLNHNVMYWYQQKSSQAPKLLFHYYDKDFNNEADTPDNFQSRRPNTSFCFLDIRSPGLGDTAMYLCATSRDALGTGAFTGELFFGEGSRLTVL.